The clone carrying this TCR beta chain was counted a few times. The antigen remains undetermined. TCRdb redid the calling of the 5' RACE reads with MiXCR, one entry per CDR3 protein. Counted here are fewer than 450,000 distinct CDR3 sequences, roughly 17% occurring once; the ten biggest clones make up 1%. Germline loops: CDR1 LGHDT, CDR2 YNNKEL (reference sequence). The ends were cut back, 3 bases at V and 5 bases at J, with 16 bases in the middle. The CDR3 runs 15 residues. The data belong to a study of CD8 T cells in ankylosing spondylitis. General study results and limits: Blood from ankylosing spondylitis patients appeared to carry a characteristic roughly 8-variant TCR beta motif. Reactive arthritis synovial fluid and blood were previously reported to contain some motif variants.

Sequences were obtained from blood, either unsorted or a sorted T cell fraction (not recorded which). The source of this sequence is a male donor with ankylosing spondylitis. This sequence joins TRBV3-1 and TRBJ2-5, with D perhaps matching TRBD2 (6 bases). The CDR3 loop is CASSHIFAGSETQYF. The CDR3 nucleotides read TGTGCCAGCAGCCATATATTTGCGGGGAGCGAGACCCAGTACTTC.